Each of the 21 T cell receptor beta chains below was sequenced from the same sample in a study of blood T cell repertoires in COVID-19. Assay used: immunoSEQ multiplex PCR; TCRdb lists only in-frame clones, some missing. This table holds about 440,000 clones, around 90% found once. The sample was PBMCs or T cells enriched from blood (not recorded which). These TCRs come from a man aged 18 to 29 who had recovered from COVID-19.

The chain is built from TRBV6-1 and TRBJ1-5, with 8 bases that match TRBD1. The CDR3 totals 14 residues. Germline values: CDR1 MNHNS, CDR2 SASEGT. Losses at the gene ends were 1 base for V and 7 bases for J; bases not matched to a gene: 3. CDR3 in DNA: TGTGCCAGCAGTGAAGGACAGGGGTGGCAGCCCCAGCATTTT. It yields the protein CASSEGQGWQPQHF.

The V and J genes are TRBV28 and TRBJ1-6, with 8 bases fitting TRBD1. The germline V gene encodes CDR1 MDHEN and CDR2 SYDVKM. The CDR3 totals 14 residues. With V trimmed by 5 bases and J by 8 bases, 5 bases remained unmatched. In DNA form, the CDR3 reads TGTGCCAGCAGTACGGACAGGGCGGATTCACCCCTCCACTTT. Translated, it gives CASSTDRADSPLHF.

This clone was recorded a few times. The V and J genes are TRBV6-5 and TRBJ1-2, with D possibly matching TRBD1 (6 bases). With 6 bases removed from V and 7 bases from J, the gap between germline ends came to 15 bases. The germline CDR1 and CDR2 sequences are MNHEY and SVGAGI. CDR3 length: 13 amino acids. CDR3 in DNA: TGTGCCAGCAGACGGACAGTCAGAGGTGGCTACACCTTC. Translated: CASRRTVRGGYTF.

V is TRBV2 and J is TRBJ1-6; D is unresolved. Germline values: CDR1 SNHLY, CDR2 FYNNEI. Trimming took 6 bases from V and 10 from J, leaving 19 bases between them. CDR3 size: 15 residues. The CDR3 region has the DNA TGTGCCAGCAGCTCGGACGGGGTGGGAGAGTCACCCCTCCACTTT. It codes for CASSSDGVGESPLHF.

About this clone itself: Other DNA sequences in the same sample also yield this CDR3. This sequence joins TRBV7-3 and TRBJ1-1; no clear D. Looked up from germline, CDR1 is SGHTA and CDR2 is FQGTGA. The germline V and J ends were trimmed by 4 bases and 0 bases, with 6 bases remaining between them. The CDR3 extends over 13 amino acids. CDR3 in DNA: TGTGCCAGCAGCTCTACAGTGAACACTGAAGCTTTCTTT. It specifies CASSSTVNTEAFF.

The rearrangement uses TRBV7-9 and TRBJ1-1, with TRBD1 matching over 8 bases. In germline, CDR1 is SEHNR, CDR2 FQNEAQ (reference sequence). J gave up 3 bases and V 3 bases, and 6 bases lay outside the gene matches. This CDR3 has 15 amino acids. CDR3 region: CASSLFQGADTEAFF. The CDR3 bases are TGTGCCAGCAGCTTGTTTCAGGGGGCAGACACTGAAGCTTTCTTT. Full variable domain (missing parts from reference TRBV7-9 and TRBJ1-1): DTGVSQNPRHKITKRGQNVTFRCDPISEHNRLYWYRQTLGQGPEFLTYFQNEAQLEKSRLLSDRFSAERPKGSFSTLEIQRTEQGDSAMYLCASSLFQGADTEAFFGQGTRLTVV.

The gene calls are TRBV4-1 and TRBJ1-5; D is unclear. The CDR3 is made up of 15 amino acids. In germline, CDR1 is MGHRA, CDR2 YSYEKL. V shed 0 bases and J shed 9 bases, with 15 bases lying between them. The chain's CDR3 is CASSQEPTPPGPQHF. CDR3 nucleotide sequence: TGCGCCAGCAGCCAAGAACCCACTCCCCCCGGGCCCCAGCATTTT.

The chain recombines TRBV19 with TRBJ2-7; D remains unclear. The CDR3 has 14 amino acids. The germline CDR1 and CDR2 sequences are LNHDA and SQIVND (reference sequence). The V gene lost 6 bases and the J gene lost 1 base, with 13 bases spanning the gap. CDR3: CASSWQATSYEQYF. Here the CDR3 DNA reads TGTGCCAGTAGCTGGCAGGCGACGTCCTACGAGCAGTACTTC.

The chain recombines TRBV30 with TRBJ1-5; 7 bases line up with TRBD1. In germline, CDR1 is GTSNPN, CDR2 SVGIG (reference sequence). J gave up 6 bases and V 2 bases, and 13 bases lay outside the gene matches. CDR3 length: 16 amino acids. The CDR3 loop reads CAWSTRGTVRRQPQHF. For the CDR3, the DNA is TGTGCCTGGAGTACCCGGGGGACAGTCCGTCGTCAGCCCCAGCATTTT.

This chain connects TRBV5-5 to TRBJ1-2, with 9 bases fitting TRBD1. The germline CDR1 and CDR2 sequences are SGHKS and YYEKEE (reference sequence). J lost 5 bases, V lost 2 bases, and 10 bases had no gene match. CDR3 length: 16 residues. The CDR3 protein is CASSLPPGQGFYGYTF. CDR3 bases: TGTGCCAGCAGCTTACCCCCGGGACAGGGTTTTTATGGCTACACCTTC.

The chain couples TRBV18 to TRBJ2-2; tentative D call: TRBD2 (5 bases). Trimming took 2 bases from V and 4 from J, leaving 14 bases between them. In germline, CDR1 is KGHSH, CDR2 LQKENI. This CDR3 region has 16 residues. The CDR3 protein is CASSPRNQAGTGELFF. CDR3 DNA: TGTGCCAGCTCACCAAGAAACCAGGCGGGCACCGGGGAGCTGTTTTTT.

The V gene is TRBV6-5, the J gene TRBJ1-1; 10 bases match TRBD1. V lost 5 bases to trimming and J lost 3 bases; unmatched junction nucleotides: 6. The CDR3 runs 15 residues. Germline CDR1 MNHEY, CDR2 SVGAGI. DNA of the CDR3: TGTGCCAGCAGTCCGGGGACAGGGGTGGACACTGAAGCTTTCTTT. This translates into CASSPGTGVDTEAFF.

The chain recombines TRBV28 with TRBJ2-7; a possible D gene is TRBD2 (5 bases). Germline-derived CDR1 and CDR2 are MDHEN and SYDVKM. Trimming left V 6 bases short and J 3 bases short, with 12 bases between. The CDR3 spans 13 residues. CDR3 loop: CASRRSGNYEQYF. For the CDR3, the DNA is TGTGCCAGCAGGCGTTCCGGGAACTACGAGCAGTACTTC.

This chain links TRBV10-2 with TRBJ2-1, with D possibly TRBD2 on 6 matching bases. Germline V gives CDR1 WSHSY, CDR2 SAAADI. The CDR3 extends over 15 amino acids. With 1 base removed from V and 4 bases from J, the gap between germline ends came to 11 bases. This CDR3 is CASSEYGTLYNEQFF. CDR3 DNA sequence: TGCGCCAGCAGTGAGTACGGGACTTTATACAATGAGCAGTTCTTC.

The CDR3 DNA reads TGTGCCAGCAGCTTAGTAGGGGCAGGTCCCCTGGCTTTCTTT. It specifies CASSLVGAGPLAFF. V is TRBV7-8 and J is TRBJ1-1, with D tentatively TRBD1 (5 bases). This CDR3 comprises 14 residues. The V end was cut by 1 base, the J end by 11 bases, with 17 bases between. CDR1 and CDR2 (germline): SGHVS, FQNEAQ.

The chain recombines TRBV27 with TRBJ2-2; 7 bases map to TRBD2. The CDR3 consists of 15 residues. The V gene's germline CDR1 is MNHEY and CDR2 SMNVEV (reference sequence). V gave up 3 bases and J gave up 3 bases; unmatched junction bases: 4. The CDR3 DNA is TGTGCCAGCAGTTTCCAGGGAGGGTACACCGGGGAGCTGTTTTTT. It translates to CASSFQGGYTGELFF.

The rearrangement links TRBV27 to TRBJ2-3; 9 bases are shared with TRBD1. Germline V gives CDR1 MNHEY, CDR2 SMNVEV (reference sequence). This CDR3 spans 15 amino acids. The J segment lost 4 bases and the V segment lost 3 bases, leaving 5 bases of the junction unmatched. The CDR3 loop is CASSLGQGAADTQYF. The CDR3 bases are TGTGCCAGCAGTTTGGGACAGGGAGCCGCAGATACGCAGTATTTT.

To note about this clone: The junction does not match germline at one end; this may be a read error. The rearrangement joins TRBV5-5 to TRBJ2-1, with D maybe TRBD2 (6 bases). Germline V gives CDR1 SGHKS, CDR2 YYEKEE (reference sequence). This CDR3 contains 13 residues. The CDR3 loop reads CASSLDAGSPLIF. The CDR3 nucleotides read TGTGCCAGCAGCTTGGATGCGGGAAGCCCCCTGATCTTC.

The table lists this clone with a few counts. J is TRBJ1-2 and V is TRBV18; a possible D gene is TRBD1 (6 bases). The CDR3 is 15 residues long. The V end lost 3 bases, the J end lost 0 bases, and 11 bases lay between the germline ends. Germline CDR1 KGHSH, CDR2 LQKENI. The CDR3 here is CASSPGGGTNYGYTF. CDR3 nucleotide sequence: TGTGCCAGCTCACCGGGAGGGGGAACTAACTATGGCTACACCTTC.

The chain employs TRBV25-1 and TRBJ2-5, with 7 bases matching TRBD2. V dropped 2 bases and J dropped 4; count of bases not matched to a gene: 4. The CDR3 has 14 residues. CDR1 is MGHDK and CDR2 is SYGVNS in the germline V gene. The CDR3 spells CASSEAGAPETQYF. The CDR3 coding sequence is TGTGCCAGCAGTGAAGCGGGAGCCCCAGAGACCCAGTACTTC.

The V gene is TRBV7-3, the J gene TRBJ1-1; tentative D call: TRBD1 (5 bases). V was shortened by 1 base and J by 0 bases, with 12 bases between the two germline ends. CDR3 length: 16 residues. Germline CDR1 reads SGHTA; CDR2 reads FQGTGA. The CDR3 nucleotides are TGTGCCAGCAGCTTAAGTCCACCGGGGGTGAACACTGAAGCTTTCTTT. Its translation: CASSLSPPGVNTEAFF.